The rows below give T cell receptor beta chains drawn from one sample of a study of blood T cell repertoires in COVID-19. Here immunoSEQ multiplex PCR was the method, and the copy in TCRdb shows in-frame clones only, minus some. Counted here are about 230,000 clones, about 88% occurring once; the ten biggest clones make up about 2.5%. Sequenced sample: peripheral blood. These receptor sequences come from a woman between 55 and 75 years old with acute or convalescent COVID-19. The CDR3 runs from the conserved cysteine through the conserved F or W. A D gene is named only where the DNA matches it firmly. Some rows have no size entry. The others give once, few or many, or a class for an expanded clone.

D gene: TRBD2; clone size: NA; V gene: TRBV2; J gene: TRBJ2-7; CDR3 length: 13; CDR3 DNA: TGTGCCAATAAGCGGGGGGGCCTTGGCGAGCAGTACTTC; CDR3 protein: CANKRGGLGEQYF
D gene: NA; clone size: NA; V gene: TRBV6-2/TRBV6-3; J gene: TRBJ2-7; CDR3 length: 13; CDR3 DNA: TGTGCCAGCAGTTCTTCCTTTTTCTACGAGCAGTACTTC; CDR3 protein: CASSSSFFYEQYF
D gene: NA; clone size: NA; V gene: TRBV15; J gene: TRBJ1-5; CDR3 length: 14; CDR3 DNA: TGTGCCACCAGCAGAGAAAGAGGTGGGCAGCCCCAGCATTTT; CDR3 protein: CATSRERGGQPQHF
D gene: TRBD1; clone size: once; V gene: TRBV18; J gene: TRBJ2-1; CDR3 length: 13; CDR3 DNA: TGTGCCAGCTCATGGGACAGTAACAATGAGCAGTTCTTC; CDR3 protein: CASSWDSNNEQFF
D gene: NA; clone size: NA; V gene: TRBV6-1; J gene: TRBJ2-7; CDR3 length: 15; CDR3 DNA: TGTGCCAGCAGTGAAGGGGGCAGTATAACCTACGAGCAGTACTTC; CDR3 protein: CASSEGGSITYEQYF
D gene: NA; clone size: NA; V gene: TRBV18; J gene: TRBJ2-7; CDR3 length: 13; CDR3 DNA: TGTGCCAGCTCACCGGGCCAGGGGTTCGAGCAGTACTTC; CDR3 protein: CASSPGQGFEQYF
D gene: TRBD1; clone size: NA; V gene: TRBV4-1; J gene: TRBJ2-3; CDR3 length: 16; CDR3 DNA: TGCGCCAGCAGCAGGACAGGGGGCTATAGCACAGATACGCAGTATTTT; CDR3 protein: CASSRTGGYSTDTQYF
D gene: TRBD2; clone size: NA; V gene: TRBV7-3; J gene: TRBJ2-1; CDR3 length: 15; CDR3 DNA: TGTGCCAGCAGCGGCCAGCGGGGGCCAAACAATGAGCAGTTCTTC; CDR3 protein: CASSGQRGPNNEQFF
D gene: TRBD1; clone size: NA; V gene: TRBV12-5; J gene: TRBJ1-3; CDR3 length: 17; CDR3 DNA: TGTGCTAGTGGTTTGGTACGGGGGACAGGGGTTGGAAACACCATATATTTT; CDR3 protein: CASGLVRGTGVGNTIYF
D gene: TRBD1; clone size: once; V gene: TRBV6-6; J gene: TRBJ1-4; CDR3 length: 14; CDR3 DNA: TGTGCCAGCAGTTCCGGACAGGTACAGGAAAAACTGTTTTTT; CDR3 protein: CASSSGQVQEKLFF
D gene: NA; clone size: NA; V gene: TRBV7-8; J gene: TRBJ1-1; CDR3 length: 12; CDR3 DNA: TGTGCCAGCAGCTTAGTTACTACAAAAGCTTTCTTT; CDR3 protein: CASSLVTTKAFF
D gene: TRBD1; clone size: NA; V gene: TRBV5-1; J gene: TRBJ1-4; CDR3 length: 14; CDR3 DNA: TGCGCCAGCAGAAAGACAGGGGATAATGAAAAACTGTTTTTT; CDR3 protein: CASRKTGDNEKLFF
D gene: TRBD1; clone size: NA; V gene: TRBV30; J gene: TRBJ1-6; CDR3 length: 15; CDR3 DNA: TGTGCCTGGAGAGCGTGGGACAGGCAGTTTTCACCCCTCCACTTT; CDR3 protein: CAWRAWDRQFSPLHF
D gene: TRBD1; clone size: NA; V gene: TRBV10-3; J gene: TRBJ1-1; CDR3 length: 12; CDR3 DNA: TGTGCCATCAAGCCAGGGACAGGTGAAGCTTTCTTT; CDR3 protein: CAIKPGTGEAFF
D gene: TRBD1; clone size: NA; V gene: TRBV9; J gene: TRBJ2-2; CDR3 length: 16; CDR3 DNA: TGTGCCAGCAGCCCTCCGGACAGGGTAGAGACCGGGGAGCTGTTTTTT; CDR3 protein: CASSPPDRVETGELFF
D gene: NA; clone size: few; V gene: TRBV28; J gene: TRBJ1-4; CDR3 length: 16; CDR3 DNA: TGTGCCAGCAGCAGGATCAGGGCCTCAACTAATGAAAAACTGTTTTTT; CDR3 protein: CASSRIRASTNEKLFF
D gene: TRBD1; clone size: NA; V gene: TRBV24-1; J gene: TRBJ2-3; CDR3 length: 16; CDR3 DNA: TGTGCCACCAGTGATTCGGGACAGGGGGCGACAGATACGCAGTATTTT; CDR3 protein: CATSDSGQGATDTQYF
D gene: TRBD2; clone size: NA; V gene: TRBV2; J gene: TRBJ2-5; CDR3 length: 16; CDR3 DNA: TGTGCCAGCAGACCTAGGAGCGGGGTCGTCCAAGAGACCCAGTACTTC; CDR3 protein: CASRPRSGVVQETQYF
D gene: NA; clone size: NA; V gene: TRBV7-9; J gene: TRBJ1-1; CDR3 length: 14; CDR3 DNA: TGTGCCAGCAGCCCGACAGAATTGAACACTGAAGCTTTCTTT; CDR3 protein: CASSPTELNTEAFF
D gene: NA; clone size: NA; V gene: TRBV10-3; J gene: TRBJ2-7; CDR3 length: 13; CDR3 DNA: TGTGCCATCAGTAGAAGCGCTGCCTACGAGCAGTACTTC; CDR3 protein: CAISRSAAYEQYF
D gene: TRBD1; clone size: NA; V gene: TRBV13; J gene: TRBJ1-3; CDR3 length: 18; CDR3 DNA: TGTGCCAGCAGCTATGGGGGACAGGGGGTCATCTCTGGAAACACCATATATTTT; CDR3 protein: CASSYGGQGVISGNTIYF
D gene: TRBD1; clone size: NA; V gene: TRBV5-1; J gene: TRBJ1-4; CDR3 length: 18; CDR3 DNA: TGCGCCAGCAGCTTGGGCCCGGGACAGGGGGAGACTAATGAAAAACTGTTTTTT; CDR3 protein: CASSLGPGQGETNEKLFF
D gene: TRBD1; clone size: NA; V gene: TRBV28; J gene: TRBJ1-5; CDR3 length: 17; CDR3 DNA: TGTGCCAGCAGTGGTGGGACAGGCTCGTATAGCAATCAGCCCCAGCATTTT; CDR3 protein: CASSGGTGSYSNQPQHF
D gene: TRBD1; clone size: NA; V gene: TRBV7-6; J gene: TRBJ1-4; CDR3 length: 15; CDR3 DNA: TGTGCCAGCAGCATAGGGACAGTAGCTAATGAAAAACTGTTTTTT; CDR3 protein: CASSIGTVANEKLFF
D gene: TRBD1; clone size: NA; V gene: TRBV6-6; J gene: TRBJ2-7; CDR3 length: 17; CDR3 DNA: TGTGCCAGCAGTCCCAATGGCAAGGGACAGCTGTCCTACGAGCAGTACTTC; CDR3 protein: CASSPNGKGQLSYEQYF
D gene: TRBD2; clone size: once; V gene: TRBV7-9; J gene: TRBJ2-5; CDR3 length: 17; CDR3 DNA: TGTGCCAGCAGCCCAGCCGCGGGACTAGCGGGAGAAGAGACCCAGTACTTC; CDR3 protein: CASSPAAGLAGEETQYF
D gene: NA; clone size: NA; V gene: TRBV4-2; J gene: TRBJ2-4; CDR3 length: 14; CDR3 DNA: TGTGCCAGCAGCCAAGTCTCCGCCAAAAACATTCAGTACTTC; CDR3 protein: CASSQVSAKNIQYF
D gene: TRBD2; clone size: NA; V gene: TRBV5-4; J gene: TRBJ2-4; CDR3 length: 18; CDR3 DNA: TGTGCCAGCAGCCCCGGGACTAGCGGGAGAGTCGCCAAAAACATTCAGTACTTC; CDR3 protein: CASSPGTSGRVAKNIQYF
D gene: NA; clone size: NA; V gene: TRBV5-1; J gene: TRBJ2-4; CDR3 length: 20; CDR3 DNA: TGCGCCAGCAGCTTGGAGGACGGCACCGCTTGGGGCTTTTCCAAAAACATTCAGTACTTC; CDR3 protein: CASSLEDGTAWGFSKNIQYF
D gene: TRBD1; clone size: NA; V gene: TRBV7-9; J gene: TRBJ1-4; CDR3 length: 14; CDR3 DNA: TGTGCCAGCAGCCAGACAGGGCCTAATGAAAAACTGTTTTTT; CDR3 protein: CASSQTGPNEKLFF
D gene: NA; clone size: NA; V gene: TRBV28; J gene: TRBJ2-3; CDR3 length: 16; CDR3 DNA: TGTGCCAGCAGTTATCCGGGAGCCTTGGACACAGATACGCAGTATTTT; CDR3 protein: CASSYPGALDTDTQYF
D gene: NA; clone size: NA; V gene: TRBV6-5; J gene: TRBJ1-5; CDR3 length: 14; CDR3 DNA: TGTGCCAGCAGTCAAACAGGCTTCAATCAGCCCCAGCATTTT; CDR3 protein: CASSQTGFNQPQHF
D gene: NA; clone size: once; V gene: TRBV7-3; J gene: TRBJ2-6; CDR3 length: 13; CDR3 DNA: TGTGCCAGCAGCCCCCTGGGGGCCAACGTCCTGACTTTC; CDR3 protein: CASSPLGANVLTF
D gene: TRBD2; clone size: NA; V gene: TRBV24-1; J gene: TRBJ2-1; CDR3 length: 16; CDR3 DNA: TGTGCCACCAGTGATTTTGCGGGGGGCTCCTACAATGAGCAGTTCTTC; CDR3 protein: CATSDFAGGSYNEQFF
D gene: NA; clone size: NA; V gene: TRBV28; J gene: TRBJ1-2; CDR3 length: 14; CDR3 DNA: TGTGCCAGCAGTTTAAAGGCCCAGGAGGGCGGCTACACCTTC; CDR3 protein: CASSLKAQEGGYTF
D gene: TRBD1; clone size: NA; V gene: TRBV11-3; J gene: TRBJ2-3; CDR3 length: 15; CDR3 DNA: TGTGCCAGCAGCCCAAGGGACAGTAGCACAGATACGCAGTATTTT; CDR3 protein: CASSPRDSSTDTQYF
D gene: NA; clone size: NA; V gene: TRBV11-3; J gene: TRBJ1-5; CDR3 length: 19; CDR3 DNA: TGTGCCAGCAGCTTAACTTTATCTGGGGTCCAGCGGTGCAATCAGCCCCAGCATTTT; CDR3 protein: CASSLTLSGVQRCNQPQHF
D gene: NA; clone size: NA; V gene: TRBV7-9; J gene: TRBJ2-3; CDR3 length: 14; CDR3 DNA: TGTGCCAGCAGCTCGGCAGGTGGAACAGATACGCAGTATTTT; CDR3 protein: CASSSAGGTDTQYF
D gene: TRBD1; clone size: NA; V gene: TRBV4-3; J gene: TRBJ2-1; CDR3 length: 15; CDR3 DNA: TGCGCCAGCTCCATAATCCTTGGACAGGACAATGAGCAGTTCTTC; CDR3 protein: CASSIILGQDNEQFF